The clone carrying this T cell receptor beta chain appeared many times. The CDR3 runs 14 residues. Germline CDR1 is SQVTM and CDR2 is ANQGSEA. Trimming cost V 6 bases and J 5 bases, with 20 bases left between them. This specimen belongs to a study of Graves' ophthalmopathy and Graves' hyperthyroidism. Using RNA transcripts, the TCR beta CDR3 regions were amplified. HTBI primers were employed in first-round RT-PCR, then a second-round multiplex PCR followed. MiXCR, run by TCRdb on the multiplex PCR reads, gives a single entry per CDR3 protein. The table shows 400,000 to 500,000 distinct CDR3 sequences, with 20% to 25% occurring only once.

The sample was peripheral blood. This chain uses TRBV29-1 with TRBJ2-7; D is perhaps TRBD1 or TRBD2 (5 bases each). The source is a woman in her late teens or twenties with stable Graves' hyperthyroidism. Written as DNA, the CDR3 is TGCAGCGTCGGGGCGACAGCTCTATTCCACGAGCAGTACTTC. Translating it yields CSVGATALFHEQYF.